This T cell receptor beta chain emerged from a study of blood T cell repertoires in COVID-19. The CDR3 is 14 residues long. The ends were cut back, 0 bases at V and 5 bases at J, with 10 bases in the middle. Germline V gene data show CDR1 as SGHRS and CDR2 as YFSETQ. Clones were read by immunoSEQ multiplex PCR, and TCRdb kept only the in-frame ones, dropping some. The repertoire has 150,000 to 200,000 clones, over 75% of them found once; the top ten carry approximately 27%. This clone was recorded only once. The genes are TRBV5-1 and TRBJ2-3, with a weak D call TRBD2 (5 bases). The origin of this receptor is a woman in her seventies with acute or convalescent COVID-19. Sequencing was performed on peripheral blood. The CDR3: CASSLGGSGDTQYF. In DNA, the CDR3 is TGCGCCAGCAGCTTGGGAGGGTCTGGAGATACGCAGTATTTT.